This T cell receptor beta chain stems from a study of OX40 agonist ivuxolimab in advanced cancers. Study details: Dose-escalation patients' cancers were hepatocellular carcinoma, melanoma, renal cell or head and neck cancer. General study results and limits: Clones of CD4+ and CD8+ blood T cells grew by week 6 at doses of 0.1 to 3.0 mg/kg.

Points on this clone: Its antigen is as yet unknown.

The CDR3 sequence is 15 residues long. Trimming left V 10 bases short and J 6 bases short, with 22 bases between. The germline gives CDR1 MNHEY, CDR2 SVGAGI. TCRdb's copy holds only in-frame clones and misses some; the assay was immunoSEQ multiplex PCR. The sample lists about 34,000 clones, roughly 91% occurring once. The chain uses TRBV6-5 and TRBJ2-1, with D possibly TRBD1 on 6 matching bases. The TCR sequence derives from an adult with an advanced solid tumor such as melanoma, head and neck, liver or kidney cancer. Sample: CD4+ or CD8+ T cells sorted from blood, taken in a trial of the OX40 agonist ivuxolimab. In DNA, the CDR3 is TGTGCCACCTCAGTCCGGACAGACGTACCCAATGAGCAGTTCTTC. Translating gives CATSVRTDVPNEQFF.